The 10 T cell receptor beta chains listed next were all sequenced from one sample in a study of T cell changes during pregnancy in multiple sclerosis (dated by TCRdb to between 2018 and 2021). Libraries were constructed by the immunoSEQ multiplex PCR assay. TCRdb holds this immuneACCESS table with in-frame rearrangements only. Some clones are missing; in checked studies, unresolved V genes explain under half, and the rest has no known cause. This sample holds some 74,000 clones; about 92% were observed only once. Of the sample, 2% to 2.5% is held by the ten largest clones. The specimen comprised peripheral blood, sampled before pregnancy. These receptors were collected from a female donor with multiple sclerosis, enrolled in a pregnancy study.

The CDR3 sequence is CASSLTGEGGYEQYF. CDR3 bases: TGTGCCAGCAGTCTGACAGGCGAAGGGGGCTACGAGCAGTACTTC. V gene TRBV6-6 combines with J gene TRBJ2-7, with a weak D call TRBD1 (6 bases). CDR1 MNHNY and CDR2 SVGAGI come from the germline V gene (reference sequence). V shed 5 bases and J shed 3 bases, with 17 bases lying between them. The CDR3 runs 15 residues.

The chain employs TRBV15 and TRBJ2-5; TRBD2 aligns across 8 bases. V was clipped by 1 base and J by 2 bases; unmatched bases: 6. Germline loops: CDR1 LNHNV, CDR2 YYDKDF (reference sequence). The CDR3 length is 16 residues. In DNA form, the CDR3 reads TGTGCCACCAGCAGAGCCGGGACTAGAATACAAGAGACCCAGTACTTC. It yields the protein CATSRAGTRIQETQYF.

This clone was seen only a few times. The rearrangement joins TRBV9 to TRBJ2-2, with D maybe TRBD2 (6 bases). V was cut by 4 bases and J by 6 bases, with 13 bases left in between. CDR3 length: 14 residues. From germline, CDR1 is SGDLS and CDR2 YYNGEE. The CDR3 here is CASSPGLGAGELFF. The CDR3 DNA reads as TGTGCCAGCAGCCCGGGACTGGGCGCCGGGGAGCTGTTTTTT.

The J gene is TRBJ2-5, the V gene TRBV30; a weak D match, TRBD2 (5 bases). The CDR3 loop spans 12 amino acids. Per the germline V gene, CDR1 is GTSNPN and CDR2 is SVGIG (reference sequence). Trimming stripped 2 bases from V and 4 bases from J, with 8 bases between. The CDR3 region is CAWSYEGETQYF. The DNA of the CDR3 is TGTGCCTGGAGTTATGAGGGAGAGACCCAGTACTTC.

This sequence joins TRBV4-3 and TRBJ1-1; possibly TRBD1 for D (6 bases). CDR3 length equals 14 residues. V lost 0 bases and J lost 1, with 6 bases in between. From germline, CDR1 is LGHNA and CDR2 YSLEER. CDR3 region: CASSQDRGNTEAFF. The CDR3 coding sequence is TGCGCCAGCAGCCAAGACAGGGGGAACACTGAAGCTTTCTTT.

The CDR3 bases are TGTGCCAGTAGTATAGAGAGTAATGAAAAACTGTTTTTT. Translating gives CASSIESNEKLFF. The chain links TRBV19 to TRBJ1-4, with unresolved D. V shed 0 bases and J shed 4 bases, with 3 bases lying between them. The CDR3 spans 13 residues. Per germline, CDR1 LNHDA and CDR2 SQIVND (reference sequence).

This sequence joins TRBV19 and TRBJ1-2, with TRBD1 matching 9 bases. CDR3 length: 13 residues. V trimming: 4 bases; J trimming: 8 bases; junction bases outside the gene matches: 5. The germline gives CDR1 LNHDA, CDR2 SQIVND (reference sequence). CDR3 protein: CASSTDRGGGYTF. CDR3 coding DNA: TGTGCCAGTAGTACGGACAGGGGTGGGGGCTACACCTTC.

The rearrangement joins TRBV28 to TRBJ1-5, with 9 bases matching TRBD1. Germline CDR1 MDHEN, CDR2 SYDVKM. This CDR3 region has 16 residues. With 4 bases clipped from V and 3 bases from J, the junction kept 7 bases outside the gene matches. In DNA form, the CDR3 reads TGTGCCAGCAGTTCGGGAGGGACAGGGTTCAATCAGCCCCAGCATTTT. It codes for CASSSGGTGFNQPQHF. Together with reference TRBV28 and TRBJ1-5, the CDR3 gives the full variable domain: DVKVTQSSRYLVKRTGEKVFLECVQDMDHENMFWYRQDPGLGLRLIYFSYDVKMKEKGDIPEGYSVSREKKERFSLILESASTNQTSMYLCASSSGGTGFNQPQHFGDGTRLSIL.

The V call is TRBV29-1, the J call TRBJ1-5; D ambiguous. Germline V CDR1 and CDR2: SQVTM, ANQGSEA. The germline V and J ends were trimmed by 6 bases and 4 bases, with 10 bases remaining between them. The CDR3 loop spans 12 amino acids. CDR3 region: CSVLDGNQPQHF. Written as DNA, the CDR3 is TGCAGCGTCCTCGACGGGAATCAGCCCCAGCATTTT. The full variable domain, completed using reference TRBV29-1 and TRBJ1-5, is SAVISQKPSRDICQRGTSLTIQCQVDSQVTMMFWYRQQPGQSLTLIATANQGSEATYESGFVIDKFPISRPNLTFSTLTVSNMSPEDSSIYLCSVLDGNQPQHFGDGTRLSIL.

The chain couples TRBV29-1 to TRBJ1-3, with D maybe TRBD1 (6 bases). The CDR3 contains 14 residues. Trimming pared 5 bases from V and 0 bases from J, leaving 11 bases between. Germline-derived CDR1 and CDR2 are SQVTM and ANQGSEA. CDR3 region: CSVRTGNSGNTIYF. The CDR3 DNA is TGCAGCGTTCGCACAGGGAACTCTGGAAACACCATATATTTT.